The 2 T cell receptor beta chains below all came from one sample that was sequenced in a study of Ad26.COV2.S vaccination and SARS-CoV-2 variants. The repertoire was sequenced with immunoSEQ multiplex PCR; TCRdb's copy has only in-frame clones and lacks some. The sample lists 300,000 to 400,000 clones; 88% were seen once. Treatment described: 19 received Ad26.COV2.S at low or high dose, single or two shots; 5 received placebo; per-sample allocation not given. Day 63 following the first vaccine or placebo injection was when the samples were taken. The sequences come from peripheral blood, collected in a trial of Ad26.COV2.S vaccine versus placebo. Receptor source: a person between 18 and 65 years old who received the Ad26.COV2.S COVID-19 vaccine or a placebo.

The chain links TRBV27 to TRBJ2-7; D gene ambiguous. Between the trimmed V and J ends, which lost 2 bases and 2 bases, there was a span of 10 bases. The CDR3 runs 14 residues. Germline V lookup: CDR1 MNHEY, CDR2 SMNVEV (reference sequence). The CDR3, as DNA: TGTGCCAGCAGTTTACAGCTAGGCCCCTACGAGCAGTACTTC. This gives the protein CASSLQLGPYEQYF.

This clone was counted a few times. The chain combines TRBV7-2 with TRBJ2-3; D uncertain. This CDR3 comprises 14 residues. From germline, CDR1 is SGHTA and CDR2 FQGNSA. V was shortened by 1 base and J by 8 bases, with 13 bases between the two germline ends. CDR3 in amino acids: CASSLDYMVGTQYF. CDR3 sequence (DNA): TGTGCCAGCAGCTTAGACTACATGGTGGGTACGCAGTATTTT.